Below, 22 T cell receptor beta chains from the same sample are listed, as sequenced in a study of T cells in Graves' hyperthyroidism and ophthalmopathy. The TCR beta CDR3 regions underwent amplification using RNA transcripts as the source. Initially, a first-round RT-PCR of the TCR CDR3 employed the HTBI primer set. TCRdb reprocessed the multiplex PCR reads with MiXCR, giving one entry per CDR3 protein. Among 300,000 to 450,000 distinct CDR3 sequences listed, approximately 15% were seen once. Source material: blood. Receptors originate from a woman aged 25 to 45 with Graves' hyperthyroidism.

The V call is TRBV6-1, the J call TRBJ2-2, with 7 bases that match TRBD1. The CDR3 sequence is 17 residues long. The V segment lost 7 bases and the J segment 1 base; nucleotides outside the gene matches: 12. CDR1 is MNHNS, CDR2 SASEGT, per germline. This CDR3 is CASTQRGTGVNTGELFF. CDR3 coding DNA: TGTGCCAGCACCCAGAGGGGCACAGGGGTGAACACCGGGGAGCTGTTTTTT.

This clonotype was observed at least ten times. The V call is TRBV2, the J call TRBJ2-2; D possibly corresponds to TRBD2 (6 bases). Per the germline V gene, CDR1 is SNHLY and CDR2 is FYNNEI. The V end lost 3 bases, the J end lost 6 bases, and 17 bases lay between the germline ends. The CDR3 covers 16 residues. CDR3 sequence reads: CASSEGWRAGSGELFF. The CDR3 DNA sequence: TGTGCCAGCAGTGAGGGGTGGAGGGCAGGGTCCGGGGAGCTGTTTTTT. Full variable domain (missing parts from reference TRBV2 and TRBJ2-2): EPEVTQTPSHQVTQMGQEVILRCVPISNHLYFYWYRQILGQKVEFLVSFYNNEISEKSEIFDDQFSVERPDGSNFTLKIRSTKLEDSAMYFCASSEGWRAGSGELFFGEGSRLTVL.

This clonotype was seen a handful of times. The CDR3 DNA follows: TGTGCCACCACACAGAGGACTAACACTGAAGCTTTCTTT. Translating gives CATTQRTNTEAFF. This sequence joins TRBV2 and TRBJ1-1; unclear D gene. V lost 10 bases to trimming and J lost 2 bases, with 14 bases between them. The CDR3 has 13 residues. Germline V CDR1 and CDR2: SNHLY, FYNNEI.

The sample holds many counts of this clonotype. The chain employs TRBV2 and TRBJ1-4; 8 bases agree with TRBD1. V shed 6 bases and J 3 bases; nucleotides not matched to a gene: 9. CDR3 length: 16 amino acids. The germline V gene encodes CDR1 SNHLY and CDR2 FYNNEI. CDR3 nucleotide sequence: TGTGCCAGCAGGGAACGCGACAGGGGCCCTAATGAAAAACTGTTTTTT. Its translation: CASRERDRGPNEKLFF.

This clonotype came up many times. The rearrangement joins TRBV6-1 to TRBJ2-1; D is uncertain. V lost 5 bases and J 3 bases, leaving 11 bases between the germline ends. The germline gives CDR1 MNHNS, CDR2 SASEGT. The CDR3 runs 14 residues. The CDR3: CASSWAGVYNEQFF. In nucleotides, the CDR3 is TGTGCCAGCAGTTGGGCAGGTGTCTACAATGAGCAGTTCTTC.

This clonotype was observed a few times. This sequence joins TRBV20-1 and TRBJ2-7; perhaps D is TRBD1 or TRBD2 (5 bases each). This CDR3 comprises 11 residues. Germline V gene data show CDR1 as DFQATT and CDR2 as SNEGSKA (reference sequence). The CDR3 DNA reads TGCAGGCTCGGGACGATCTACGAGCAGTACTTC. It translates to CRLGTIYEQYF.

This clonotype has a count of ten or more. The chain recombines TRBV30 with TRBJ1-1, with D hard to call. Germline loops: CDR1 GTSNPN, CDR2 SVGIG (reference sequence). The CDR3 runs 13 residues. V lost 1 base to trimming and J lost 1 base, with 7 bases between them. The CDR3 sequence is CAWSAPGNTEAFF. Here the CDR3 DNA reads TGTGCCTGGAGTGCCCCGGGGAACACTGAAGCTTTCTTT.

Many counts were recorded for this clonotype. The J gene is TRBJ2-1, the V gene TRBV2, with 8 positions matching TRBD2. CDR1 and CDR2 (germline): SNHLY, FYNNEI. The CDR3 covers 16 residues. The V gene end was trimmed by 2 bases and the J gene end by 0 bases; junction bases not matched to a gene: 3. Here the CDR3 reads CASSERGTSSYNEQFF. As DNA, the CDR3 is TGTGCCAGCAGTGAAAGAGGGACTAGCTCCTACAATGAGCAGTTCTTC.

The rearrangement uses TRBV28 and TRBJ2-1; D might be TRBD1 or TRBD2, each matching 5 bases. CDR3 length: 16 residues. Germline CDR1 MDHEN, CDR2 SYDVKM. The V end lost 6 bases, the J end lost 6 bases, and 21 bases lay between the germline ends. CDR3 region: CASSLGARAGSNEQFF. In DNA form, the CDR3 reads TGTGCCAGCAGCTTGGGTGCGCGGGCAGGGTCCAATGAGCAGTTCTTC.

This clonotype was observed a handful of times. The gene calls are TRBV19 and TRBJ1-5; 7 bases fit TRBD1. With V trimmed by 3 bases and J by 3 bases, 5 bases remained unmatched. This CDR3 has 15 amino acids. CDR1 is LNHDA and CDR2 is SQIVND in the germline V gene (reference sequence). CDR3 sequence reads: CASSMSGGDNQPQHF. The DNA for the CDR3 is TGTGCCAGTAGTATGTCAGGGGGAGACAATCAGCCCCAGCATTTT.

This rearrangement joins TRBV20-1 to TRBJ2-5; the D gene could be TRBD1 or TRBD2 (5 bases each). Germline V gene lookup returns CDR1 DFQATT and CDR2 SNEGSKA (reference sequence). V lost 6 bases, J lost 5 bases, and 16 bases lay in between. The CDR3 totals 13 residues. The CDR3, as DNA: TGCAGTGCGAGGGGAGATAACGGGGAGACCCAGTACTTC. Residues: CSARGDNGETQYF.

This clonotype was seen ten or more times. The J gene is TRBJ1-1, the V gene TRBV2; TRBD1 matches at 7 bases. Trimming removed 7 bases from V and 1 base from J; junction bases left unmatched: 12. Germline CDR1 is SNHLY and CDR2 is FYNNEI. This CDR3 has 16 amino acids. The CDR3 is CASNKVQGLGNTEAFF. CDR3 sequence (DNA): TGTGCCAGCAACAAGGTACAGGGGTTGGGGAACACTGAAGCTTTCTTT.

This clonotype was counted at least ten times. The V gene is TRBV3-1, the J gene TRBJ1-5; D perhaps matches TRBD1 (6 bases). The CDR3 consists of 13 residues. CDR1 is LGHDT, CDR2 YNNKEL, per germline (reference sequence). V gave up 5 bases and J gave up 5 bases, with 10 bases separating them. The CDR3 region is CASSADRYQPQHF. The CDR3 coding sequence is TGTGCCAGCAGCGCAGACAGGTATCAGCCCCAGCATTTT.

The rearrangement uses TRBV2 and TRBJ1-1; unclear D gene. This CDR3 spans 13 amino acids. Germline V gives CDR1 SNHLY, CDR2 FYNNEI. The V end lost 7 bases, the J end lost 1 base, and 10 bases lay between the germline ends. In DNA, the CDR3 is TGTGCCAGCAAAGAGGGCCCGAACACTGAAGCTTTCTTT. Translation gives CASKEGPNTEAFF.

Comments on this clonotype: With a much larger clone just one base away, this may be a read error. The chain employs TRBV28 and TRBJ2-1; tentatively, D is TRBD1 (7 bases). Looked up from germline, CDR1 is MDHEN and CDR2 is SYDVKM. With 8 bases removed from V and 9 bases from J, the gap between germline ends came to 20 bases. The CDR3 consists of 14 residues. CDR3 region: CASERGRDPCEQFF. CDR3 nucleotide sequence: TGTGCCAGCGAAAGGGGGCGGGATCCTTGTGAGCAGTTCTTC.

This clonotype has more than one count but fewer than ten. The chain couples TRBV15 to TRBJ1-2, with D tentatively TRBD1 (5 bases). Trimming removed 3 bases from V and 5 bases from J, with 16 bases in between. Germline-derived CDR1 and CDR2 are LNHNV and YYDKDF (reference sequence). The length of the CDR3 is 15 residues. The CDR3 coding sequence is TGTGCCACCAGCAGGGGGACCGGGACTGCTTATGGCTACACCTTC. It translates to CATSRGTGTAYGYTF.

This clonotype was seen a few times. The chain uses TRBV24-1 and TRBJ2-2; perhaps TRBD1 as D (6 bases). The CDR3 runs to 14 residues. Germline CDR1 and CDR2: KGHDR and SFDVKD. V shed 8 bases and J shed 1 base, with 10 bases lying between them. The DNA for the CDR3 is TGTGCCACCACGACGACAGGGAACACCGGGGAGCTGTTTTTT. It is translated as CATTTTGNTGELFF.

This chain connects TRBV5-1 to TRBJ2-5; the D gene is possibly TRBD1 (5 bases). This CDR3 has 16 amino acids. Looked up from germline, CDR1 is SGHRS and CDR2 is YFSETQ. The V and J ends lost 0 bases and 1 base respectively, with 13 bases between them. CDR3 region: CASSLDRDSPQETQYF. CDR3 nucleotide sequence: TGCGCCAGCAGCTTGGATCGAGACAGCCCCCAAGAGACCCAGTACTTC.

The V and J genes are TRBV9 and TRBJ2-1; 8 positions match TRBD2. Germline CDR1 and CDR2: SGDLS and YYNGEE. With V trimmed by 0 bases and J by 8 bases, 4 bases remained unmatched. This CDR3 is built from 14 residues. The CDR3 here is CASSVERESDEQFF. The CDR3 DNA follows: TGTGCCAGCAGCGTAGAGCGGGAGTCGGATGAGCAGTTCTTC.

The chain links TRBV20-1 to TRBJ2-3; D might be TRBD1 (7 bases). CDR3 size: 12 residues. CDR1 DFQATT and CDR2 SNEGSKA come from the germline V gene (reference sequence). The CDR3 DNA sequence: TGCAGCCCCAGGGGGGGCACAGATACGCAGTATTTT. Its protein is CSPRGGTDTQYF.

The V and J genes are TRBV7-9 and TRBJ2-1, with D tentatively TRBD2 (5 bases). The CDR3 is 16 amino acids. V shed 1 base and J shed 4 bases, with 14 bases lying between them. Germline lookup yields CDR1 SEHNR and CDR2 FQNEAQ (reference sequence). The CDR3 region is CASSLEPGNIYNEQFF. The CDR3 DNA reads as TGTGCCAGCAGCTTAGAACCGGGAAACATTTACAATGAGCAGTTCTTC. The variable domain in full, with the rest retrieved from reference TRBV7-9 and TRBJ2-1, is DTGVSQNPRHKITKRGQNVTFRCDPISEHNRLYWYRQTLGQGPEFLTYFQNEAQLEKSRLLSDRFSAERPKGSFSTLEIQRTEQGDSAMYLCASSLEPGNIYNEQFFGPGTRLTVL.

This clonotype has ten or more counts. The genes are TRBV28 and TRBJ2-1; D unclear. Per germline, CDR1 MDHEN and CDR2 SYDVKM. With 1 base removed from V and 8 bases from J, the gap between germline ends came to 12 bases. This CDR3 comprises 14 residues. The CDR3 loop reads CASSLLVRNHEQFF. In DNA form, the CDR3 reads TGTGCCAGCAGTTTATTAGTTCGGAACCATGAGCAGTTCTTC.